The rows below give T cell receptor beta chains drawn from one sample of a study of blood T cell repertoires in COVID-19. Generated by immunoSEQ multiplex PCR, the TCRdb table keeps only in-frame clones and is missing some. The sample carries approximately 430,000 clones, 70% to 90% recorded once. Sequences were obtained from peripheral blood. These receptors were obtained from a woman under 40 with active or convalescent COVID-19. Each CDR3 is given without its conserved first and last residue.

TRBJ1-4,TRBV3-1/TRBV3-2,ASSPWGQENEKLF
TRBJ2-2,TRBV30,AWSRGGELF
TRBJ1-5,TRBV19,ASSRDRVQPQH
TRBJ1-2,TRBV6-5,ATLDRLTNYGYT
TRBJ1-6,TRBV5-8,ASSLDRGIDSPLH
TRBJ1-2,TRBV19,ASSTQGAPRGYT
TRBJ2-1,TRBV29-1,SVSDRGAQYEQF
TRBJ1-5,TRBV18,ASSPRPAGPPNSNQPQH
TRBJ2-7,TRBV10-3,AISESIAASYEQY
TRBJ2-3,TRBV27,ASKTGWADTQY
TRBJ1-5,TRBV30,AWSDGTEGEQPQH
TRBJ2-3,TRBV29-1,SVETGVDTQY
TRBJ2-7,TRBV18,ASSPRTGPDEQY
TRBJ2-7,TRBV28,ASARGQGAYEQY
TRBJ1-1,TRBV12-1,ASSSRGNTEAF
TRBJ1-5,TRBV19,ASSIGRGPQH
TRBJ2-1,TRBV27,ASSPPARGNEQF
TRBJ1-2,TRBV10-3,AISETITGGAYGYT
TRBJ2-3,TRBV14,ARQGVPDTQY
TRBJ1-2,TRBV7-2,ASSLARGDYGYT
TRBJ2-3,TRBV7-2,ASSLVWASGRGPDTQY
TRBJ2-3,TRBV19,ASGGGQRTDTQY
TRBJ1-4,TRBV11-2,ASSHSTGFNEKLF
TRBJ2-7,TRBV14,ASSHQPGLGTKPHEQY
TRBJ2-1,TRBV3-1/TRBV3-2,ASSSRLAGEGEQF
TRBJ2-7,TRBV5-1,ASSLSQDSSYEQY
TRBJ1-2,TRBV21-1,ASSKEWTNSPYGYT
TRBJ2-5,TRBV30,AWSVSGLGLASETQY
TRBJ2-2,TRBV2,ASSDSTITGELF
TRBJ2-5,TRBV7-9,ASSPDRLETQY
TRBJ1-1,TRBV7-8,ASSLGTGVGTEAF
TRBJ2-3,TRBV10-1,ASRMGQATDTQY
TRBJ1-2,TRBV7-2,ASSLFVGQDGYT
TRBJ2-1,TRBV4-1,ASSPADRGSYNEQF
TRBJ1-1,TRBV5-1,ASSPTGGSGTEAF
TRBJ1-1,TRBV2,ASSGPNLGDTEAF
TRBJ1-1,TRBV5-4,ASSHRDRNTEAF
TRBJ2-2,TRBV10-3,ATAWETPLNTGELF
TRBJ1-2,TRBV2,ASSRQGGKFGYT
TRBJ2-5,TRBV10-3,AISEAGGSYGETQY